Shown below are 31 T cell receptor beta chains from a single sample sequenced in a study of T cells in Graves' hyperthyroidism and ophthalmopathy (dated by TCRdb to between 2019 and 2020). Library construction relied on multiplex PCR. TCRdb lists the instrument as Illumina HiSeq 2000. Amplification of TCR beta CDR3 regions was carried out from RNA transcripts. The first round of RT-PCR for the TCR CDR3 was performed with the HTBI primer set and the Qiagen OneStep RT-PCR kit. TCRdb redid the processing of the public reads, applying fastp at Q25 and MiXCR, and retained in-frame beta chains. Entries that share a CDR3 protein sequence are merged under the most common genes and DNA. The table for this sample lists 500,000 to 800,000 distinct CDR3 sequences; roughly 15% of them were counted only once. The ten largest clones capture roughly an eighth of the sample. The sequenced material came from blood. Receptor source: a woman between 50 and 59 years old with Graves' ophthalmopathy.

The chain combines TRBV28 with TRBJ2-3; 12 bases fit TRBD2. Trimming took 8 bases from V and 3 from J; bases not matched to a gene: 12. Germline V gene sequence: CDR1 MDHEN, CDR2 SYDVKM. The CDR3 loop spans 17 amino acids. The CDR3 DNA reads as TGTGCCAGCGCCCCTCCCGGTACTAGCGGGAGGACAGATACGCAGTATTTT. Its protein is CASAPPGTSGRTDTQYF.

This clonotype was observed at least ten times. The genes are TRBV11-1 and TRBJ2-1; D assignment may be TRBD1 or TRBD2 (5 bases each). This CDR3 spans 16 amino acids. Looked up from germline, CDR1 is SGHAT and CDR2 is FQDESV (reference sequence). Trimming pared 8 bases from V and 0 bases from J, leaving 17 bases between. This chain's CDR3 is CASRNDLGASYNEQFF. The CDR3 region has the DNA TGTGCCAGCCGAAATGATCTCGGGGCCTCCTACAATGAGCAGTTCTTC. Full variable domain (remainder filled in from reference TRBV11-1 and TRBJ2-1): EAEVAQSPRYKITEKSQAVAFWCDPISGHATLYWYRQILGQGPELLVQFQDESVVDDSQLPKDRFSAERLKGVDSTLKIQPAELGDSAMYLCASRNDLGASYNEQFFGPGTRLTVL.

There are many counts of this clonotype. The chain is built from TRBV3-1 and TRBJ1-1; D is perhaps TRBD1 (6 bases). This CDR3 has 16 amino acids. V lost 4 bases and J 0 bases, leaving 15 bases between the germline ends. CDR1 and CDR2 from the germline V gene are LGHDT and YNNKEL (reference sequence). CDR3 loop: CASSRNPQGMNTEAFF. The CDR3 DNA follows: TGTGCCAGCAGCCGAAACCCGCAGGGGATGAACACTGAAGCTTTCTTT.

This clonotype was seen more than once but under ten times. V usage is TRBV7-9 and J usage is TRBJ2-7; 13 bases map to TRBD2. In germline, CDR1 is SEHNR, CDR2 FQNEAQ (reference sequence). The CDR3 covers 16 residues. The V gene end was trimmed by 5 bases and the J gene end by 3 bases; junction bases not matched to a gene: 7. The CDR3 loop reads CASSGGLAGRFYEQYF. As DNA, the CDR3 is TGTGCCAGCAGCGGGGGACTAGCGGGACGTTTCTACGAGCAGTACTTC.

This clonotype was seen a few times. This sequence joins TRBV29-1 and TRBJ2-5, with 7 bases lining up with TRBD2. The CDR3 runs 14 residues. Per germline, CDR1 SQVTM and CDR2 ANQGSEA. Trimming cost V 3 bases and J 4 bases; bases outside gene matches: 8. CDR3 coding DNA: TGCAGCGTTGAGAAGGGAGGGGCTGGAGAGACCCAGTACTTC. It is translated as CSVEKGGAGETQYF.

This clonotype was seen more than once but under ten times. J is TRBJ2-1 and V is TRBV25-1; perhaps TRBD2 as D (5 bases). V was shortened by 10 bases and J by 6 bases, with 22 bases between the two germline ends. The CDR3 sequence is 15 residues long. Germline CDR1 and CDR2: MGHDK and SYGVNS. CDR3: CATEEGRRRFNEQFF. CDR3 nucleotide sequence: TGTGCCACGGAGGAAGGGCGGCGCCGGTTCAATGAGCAGTTCTTC.

V usage is TRBV11-1 and J usage is TRBJ2-5, with TRBD1 matching over 10 bases. This CDR3 spans 16 amino acids. Germline CDR1 is SGHAT and CDR2 is FQDESV (reference sequence). The ends lost 6 bases at V and 2 bases at J; junction bases unmatched: 9. This chain's CDR3 is CASRSGQGRGQETQYF. As DNA, the CDR3 is TGTGCCAGCAGATCGGGACAGGGGAGGGGACAAGAGACCCAGTACTTC.

This chain links TRBV4-3 with TRBJ2-7, with D unresolved. Looked up from germline, CDR1 is LGHNA and CDR2 is YSLEER. V gave up 3 bases and J gave up 0 bases, with 12 bases separating them. There are 15 residues in the CDR3. CDR3 amino acids: CASSQHGSASYEQYF. CDR3 sequence (DNA): TGCGCCAGCAGCCAGCATGGGTCGGCCTCCTACGAGCAGTACTTC.

This clonotype has just a few counts. The rearrangement joins TRBV14 to TRBJ2-7; no clear D. The CDR3 is 15 amino acids. The germline CDR1 and CDR2 sequences are SGHDN and FVKESK. V gave up 0 bases and J gave up 4 bases, with 13 bases separating them. CDR3 protein: CASSQDLGLEYEQYF. Here the CDR3 DNA reads TGTGCCAGCAGCCAAGATCTGGGCTTGGAGTACGAGCAGTACTTC.

This clonotype was counted ten times or more. The chain couples TRBV20-1 to TRBJ2-1; 9 bases fit TRBD2. The CDR3 extends over 14 amino acids. V shed 3 bases, J shed 10 bases, and the junction held 10 bases outside the gene matches. From germline, CDR1 is DFQATT and CDR2 SNEGSKA (reference sequence). CDR3 sequence reads: CSASYLAGTREQFF. CDR3 nucleotides: TGCAGTGCTAGTTACCTAGCGGGAACTAGAGAGCAGTTCTTC.

This clonotype has at least ten counts. The chain has TRBV18 and TRBJ2-1; the match to TRBD2 covers 9 bases. This CDR3 is built from 18 residues. CDR1 is KGHSH, CDR2 LQKENI, per germline. V lost 0 bases, J lost 1 base, and 7 bases stayed unmatched. The CDR3 nucleotides read TGTGCCAGCTCACCACCCGTGGGGAGCGGGAGGTCCTACAATGAGCAGTTCTTC. Translation: CASSPPVGSGRSYNEQFF.

This clonotype was found many times. The gene calls are TRBV9 and TRBJ2-5; D is perhaps TRBD1 or TRBD2 (5 bases each). Germline V gives CDR1 SGDLS, CDR2 YYNGEE. This CDR3 has 14 residues. Trimming shortened V by 4 bases and J by 5 bases, and 15 bases separated the two germline ends. The CDR3 is CASSSRQWGETQYF. CDR3 coding DNA: TGTGCCAGCAGCTCCCGACAGTGGGGGGAGACCCAGTACTTC.

V and J are TRBV5-1 and TRBJ2-5; a possible D gene is TRBD1 (6 bases). V lost 3 bases and J lost 1, with 10 bases in between. The CDR3 is made up of 14 amino acids. The V gene's germline CDR1 is SGHRS and CDR2 YFSETQ. The CDR3 sequence is CASSWKGGQETQYF. DNA for the CDR3: TGCGCCAGCAGCTGGAAAGGGGGCCAAGAGACCCAGTACTTC.

A few counts support this clonotype. The chain couples TRBV6-1 to TRBJ1-1, with D maybe TRBD1 (5 bases). CDR1 is MNHNS and CDR2 is SASEGT in the germline V gene. V gave up 5 bases and J gave up 5 bases, with 27 bases separating them. There are 18 residues in the CDR3. Here the CDR3 reads CASSSRAVPITRGTEAFF. The CDR3 DNA follows: TGTGCCAGCAGTTCGAGGGCCGTACCAATCACCCGGGGGACTGAAGCTTTCTTT.

This clonotype turned up a few times. The J gene is TRBJ2-2, the V gene TRBV29-1; D is possibly TRBD2 (7 bases). Trimming left V 4 bases short and J 1 base short, with 10 bases between. The CDR3 consists of 14 residues. The germline gives CDR1 SQVTM, CDR2 ANQGSEA. This CDR3 is CSVGGGGNTGELFF. CDR3 bases: TGCAGCGTTGGAGGGGGGGGGAACACCGGGGAGCTGTTTTTT.

The chain employs TRBV2 and TRBJ2-3; TRBD1 or TRBD2 may be the D gene (6 bases each). The CDR3 sequence is 16 residues long. V was trimmed by 4 bases and J by 5 bases, leaving 19 bases between them. The germline V gene encodes CDR1 SNHLY and CDR2 FYNNEI. CDR3: CASSVGHLGSRDTQYF. DNA of the CDR3: TGTGCCAGCAGTGTGGGACACCTCGGGAGCCGAGATACGCAGTATTTT.

This clonotype showed up many times. The rearrangement links TRBV2 to TRBJ2-7; D call uncertain. This CDR3 has 14 amino acids. V was trimmed by 2 bases and J by 3 bases, leaving 11 bases between them. Germline CDR1 is SNHLY and CDR2 is FYNNEI. The CDR3 nucleotides read TGTGCCAGCAGTGAACAAGGACGCAGCTACGAGCAGTACTTC. It specifies CASSEQGRSYEQYF.

Ten or more counts support this clonotype. This chain connects TRBV28 to TRBJ2-5; D remains ambiguous. V lost 1 base and J 4 bases, leaving 7 bases between the germline ends. The CDR3 contains 13 residues. The germline CDR1 and CDR2 sequences are MDHEN and SYDVKM. In DNA form, the CDR3 reads TGTGCCAGCAGTTTATTGGTATCAGAGACCCAGTACTTC. As protein: CASSLLVSETQYF.

The sample holds many counts of this clonotype. J is TRBJ1-1 and V is TRBV2, with a weak D call TRBD1 (6 bases). Trimming left V 2 bases short and J 5 bases short, with 18 bases between. Germline assignment: CDR1 SNHLY and CDR2 FYNNEI. The CDR3 is 16 residues long. The CDR3 region has the DNA TGTGCCAGCAGTGAAAGAGCGGTGGGCAGGGGAACTGAAGCTTTCTTT. Its protein is CASSERAVGRGTEAFF.

The gene calls are TRBV11-3 and TRBJ2-5, with 8 nucleotides matching TRBD1. Trimming took 5 bases from V and 2 from J; bases not matched to a gene: 10. Germline lookup yields CDR1 SGHNT and CDR2 YENEEA. This CDR3 spans 16 amino acids. The CDR3 here is CASSTRQGFPQETQYF. The CDR3 region has the DNA TGTGCCAGCAGCACACGACAGGGGTTCCCTCAAGAGACCCAGTACTTC.

This clonotype has at least ten counts. The genes are TRBV6-5 and TRBJ2-1; D is undetermined. The V gene's germline CDR1 is MNHEY and CDR2 SVGAGI. V was pared by 0 bases and J by 1 base, with 10 bases between. This CDR3 spans 16 amino acids. The CDR3 nucleotides read TGTGCCAGCAGTTACTCTTTCGATGGATCCTACAATGAGCAGTTCTTC. This sequence encodes CASSYSFDGSYNEQFF.

The chain employs TRBV9 and TRBJ2-7; D is unresolved. CDR3 length equals 15 residues. The germline gives CDR1 SGDLS, CDR2 YYNGEE. Trimming took 0 bases from V and 1 from J, leaving 11 bases between them. CDR3 amino acids: CASSVEADSSYEQYF. In DNA, the CDR3 is TGTGCCAGCAGCGTAGAGGCAGACTCATCCTACGAGCAGTACTTC.

This clonotype was detected ten times or more. The chain employs TRBV6-2 or TRBV6-3 and TRBJ2-3; 10 bases match TRBD1. This CDR3 has 16 residues. Germline-derived CDR1 and CDR2 are MNHEY and SVGEGT. Trimming took 6 bases from V and 3 from J; bases not matched to a gene: 9. CDR3 sequence: CASSHRDRGRTDTQYF. The CDR3 nucleotides read TGTGCCAGCAGCCACCGGGACAGGGGAAGAACAGATACGCAGTATTTT.

The CDR3 loop reads CASSVAGGTDDTEAFF. The CDR3, as DNA: TGTGCCAGCAGCGTAGCGGGCGGGACGGATGACACTGAAGCTTTCTTT. The chain recombines TRBV9 with TRBJ1-1; TRBD1 might be the D (5 bases). CDR3 length: 16 residues. Per the germline V gene, CDR1 is SGDLS and CDR2 is YYNGEE. The V and J ends lost 0 bases and 3 bases respectively, with 15 bases between them.

J is TRBJ2-3 and V is TRBV28, with 8 bases that match TRBD2. The CDR3 totals 16 residues. The germline V gene has CDR1 MDHEN and CDR2 SYDVKM. V was clipped by 6 bases and J by 2 bases; unmatched bases: 10. The chain's CDR3 is CASSALSGSDTDTQYF. The CDR3 DNA sequence: TGTGCCAGCAGCGCCCTCAGCGGGAGCGACACAGATACGCAGTATTTT.

This clonotype was counted at least ten times. The J gene is TRBJ2-3, the V gene TRBV5-1; 7 bases agree with TRBD1. From germline, CDR1 is SGHRS and CDR2 YFSETQ. V dropped 2 bases and J dropped 2; count of bases not matched to a gene: 5. The CDR3 loop spans 15 amino acids. The CDR3 reads CASSLPGQHTDTQYF. The CDR3 DNA sequence: TGCGCCAGCAGCTTACCGGGACAGCACACAGATACGCAGTATTTT.

This clonotype was seen a handful of times. This chain joins TRBV5-1 and TRBJ2-7; 7 bases agree with TRBD2. The CDR3 is 16 amino acids. V shed 4 bases and J 0 bases; nucleotides not matched to a gene: 10. Germline values: CDR1 SGHRS, CDR2 YFSETQ. The CDR3 reads CASSALIGGSSYEQYF. The DNA for the CDR3 is TGCGCCAGCAGCGCACTTATTGGCGGGAGCTCCTACGAGCAGTACTTC.

This sequence joins TRBV7-3 and TRBJ2-2; the D gene is possibly TRBD1 (5 bases). V was trimmed by 2 bases and J by 0 bases, leaving 10 bases between them. Germline CDR1 SGHTA, CDR2 FQGTGA. This CDR3 has 16 amino acids. As DNA, the CDR3 is TGTGCCAGCAGCTTAGGTGGGGCCGCGAACACCGGGGAGCTGTTTTTT. Its protein is CASSLGGAANTGELFF.

V usage is TRBV25-1 and J usage is TRBJ1-6; 12 positions agree with TRBD1. CDR3 size: 15 residues. Germline CDR1 and CDR2: MGHDK and SYGVNS. J lost 9 bases, V lost 2 bases, and 2 bases had no gene match. As DNA, the CDR3 is TGTGCCAGCAGTGAAGGGACAGGGGGCCTTTCACCCCTCCACTTT. This sequence encodes CASSEGTGGLSPLHF.

The CDR3, as DNA: TGTGCCAGCAGCCACAATAGCGGGGGGCTAGCGGGAGGGCAAAGCACAGATACGCAGTATTTT. Translating gives CASSHNSGGLAGGQSTDTQYF. This rearrangement joins TRBV7-8 to TRBJ2-3, with 12 bases aligning to TRBD2. Trimming cost V 5 bases and J 0 bases; bases outside gene matches: 18. The V gene's germline CDR1 is SGHVS and CDR2 FQNEAQ. The CDR3 is 21 amino acids.

This clonotype was found many times. The chain recombines TRBV5-5 with TRBJ2-1; D perhaps matches TRBD1 (5 bases). This CDR3 spans 15 amino acids. CDR1 SGHKS and CDR2 YYEKEE come from the germline V gene (reference sequence). V lost 1 base and J 2 bases, leaving 10 bases between the germline ends. CDR3 sequence (DNA): TGTGCCAGCAGCTTGTACGACAGCACCTACAATGAGCAGTTCTTC. Translation gives CASSLYDSTYNEQFF.